This TCR beta chain appears in the sequencing data of a study of cytomegalovirus exposure and HLA in healthy donors. The table came from immunoSEQ multiplex PCR; TCRdb's copy has only in-frame clones and leaves some out. This sample yields roughly 98,000 clones, of which around nine tenths are seen a single time; about 4% belongs to the top ten. Study observations and caveats: According to the study, roughly 180 TCR beta chains were cytomegalovirus-associated.

Germline values: CDR1 MGHDK, CDR2 SYGVNS. The V end was cut by 1 base, the J end by 6 bases, with 9 bases between. There are 13 residues in the CDR3. The donors were part of the validation cohort, which consisted of about 130 subjects and was separate from the first cohort of about 670 subjects. Worth noting for this clone: Its target is not known.

Sequenced input: PBMCs. The source is a woman in her thirties in good health and CMV-seronegative. J is TRBJ1-1 and V is TRBV25-1; D gene unclear. The CDR3 DNA sequence: TGTGCCAGCAGTGAATTCGAGTTCGCTGAAGCTTTCTTT. It translates to CASSEFEFAEAFF.